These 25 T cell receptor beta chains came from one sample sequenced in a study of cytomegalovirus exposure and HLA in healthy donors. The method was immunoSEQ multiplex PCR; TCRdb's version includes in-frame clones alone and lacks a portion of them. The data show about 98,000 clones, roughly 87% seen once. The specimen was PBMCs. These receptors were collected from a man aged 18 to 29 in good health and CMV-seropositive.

CDR3 loop: CASSTGQGAVYNEQFF. Written as DNA, the CDR3 is TGTGCCAGCAGCACCGGACAGGGGGCGGTATACAATGAGCAGTTCTTC. The chain is built from TRBV11-3 and TRBJ2-1; TRBD1 aligns across 11 bases. J was trimmed by 4 bases and V by 5 bases; bases with no gene match: 7. Germline-derived CDR1 and CDR2 are SGHNT and YENEEA. CDR3 length: 16 residues. Drawing the rest from reference TRBV11-3 and TRBJ2-1, the complete variable domain is EAGVVQSPRYKIIEKKQPVAFWCNPISGHNTLYWYLQNLGQGPELLIRYENEEAVDDSQLPKDRFSAERLKGVDSTLKIQPAELGDSAVYLCASSTGQGAVYNEQFFGPGTRLTVL.

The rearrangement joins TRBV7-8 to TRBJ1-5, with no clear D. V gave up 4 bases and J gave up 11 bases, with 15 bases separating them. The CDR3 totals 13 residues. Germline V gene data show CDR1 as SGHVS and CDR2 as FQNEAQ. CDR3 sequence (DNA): TGTGCCAGCAGCTCGGAGCCGAGGTGGGCCCAGCATTTT. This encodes CASSSEPRWAQHF.

CDR3 DNA: TGTGCCAGCAGTTACTCTGACAGGCCCAATCAGCCCCAGCATTTT. It encodes CASSYSDRPNQPQHF. J is TRBJ1-5 and V is TRBV6-5; D is perhaps TRBD1 (6 bases). CDR3 length equals 15 residues. Trimming removed 0 bases from V and 3 bases from J, with 9 bases in between. CDR1 is MNHEY, CDR2 SVGAGI, per germline.

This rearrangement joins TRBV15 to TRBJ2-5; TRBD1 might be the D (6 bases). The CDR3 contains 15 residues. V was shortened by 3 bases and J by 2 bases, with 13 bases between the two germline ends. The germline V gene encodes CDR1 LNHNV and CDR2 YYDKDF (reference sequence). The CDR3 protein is CATSRNNREQETQYF. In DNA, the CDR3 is TGTGCCACCAGCAGGAACAACAGGGAACAAGAGACCCAGTACTTC. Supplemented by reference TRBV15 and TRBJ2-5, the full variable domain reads DAMVIQNPRYQVTQFGKPVTLSCSQTLNHNVMYWYQQKSSQAPKLLFHYYDKDFNNEADTPDNFQSRRPNTSFCFLDIRSPGLGDTAMYLCATSRNNREQETQYFGPGTRLLVL.

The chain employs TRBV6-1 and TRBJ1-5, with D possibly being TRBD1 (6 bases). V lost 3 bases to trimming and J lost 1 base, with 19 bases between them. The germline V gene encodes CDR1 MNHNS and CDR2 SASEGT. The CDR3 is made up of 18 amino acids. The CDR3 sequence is CASSDPGGAKRSNQPQHF. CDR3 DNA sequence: TGTGCCAGCAGTGATCCCGGGGGGGCAAAAAGAAGCAATCAGCCCCAGCATTTT.

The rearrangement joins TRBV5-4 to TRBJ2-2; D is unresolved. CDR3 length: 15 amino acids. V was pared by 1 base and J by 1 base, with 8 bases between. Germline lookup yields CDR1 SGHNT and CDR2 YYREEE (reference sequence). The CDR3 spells CASSLRAWNTGELFF. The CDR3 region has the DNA TGTGCCAGCAGCTTGCGCGCGTGGAACACCGGGGAGCTGTTTTTT.

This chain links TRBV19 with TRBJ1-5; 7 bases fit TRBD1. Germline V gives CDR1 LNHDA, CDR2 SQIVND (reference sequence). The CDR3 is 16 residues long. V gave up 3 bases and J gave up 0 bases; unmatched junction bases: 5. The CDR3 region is CASSIDRDFSNQPQHF. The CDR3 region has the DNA TGTGCCAGTAGTATCGACAGGGATTTTAGCAATCAGCCCCAGCATTTT.

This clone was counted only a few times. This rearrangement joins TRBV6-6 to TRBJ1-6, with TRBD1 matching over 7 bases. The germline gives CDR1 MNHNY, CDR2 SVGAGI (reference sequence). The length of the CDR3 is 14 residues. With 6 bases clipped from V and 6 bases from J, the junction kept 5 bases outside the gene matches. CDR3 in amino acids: CASSSGTANSPLHF. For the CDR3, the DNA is TGTGCCAGCAGCTCGGGGACAGCTAATTCACCCCTCCACTTT.

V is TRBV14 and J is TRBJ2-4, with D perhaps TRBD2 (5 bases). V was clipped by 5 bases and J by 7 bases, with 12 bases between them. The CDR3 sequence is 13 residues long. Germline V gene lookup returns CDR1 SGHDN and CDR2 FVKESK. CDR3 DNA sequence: TGTGCCAGCAGCTTTTTCGGCGGGAACATTCAGTACTTC. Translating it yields CASSFFGGNIQYF.

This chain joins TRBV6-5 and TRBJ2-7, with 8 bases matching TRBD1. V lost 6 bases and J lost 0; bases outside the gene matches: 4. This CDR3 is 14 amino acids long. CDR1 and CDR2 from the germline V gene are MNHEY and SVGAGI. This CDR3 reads CASRLDRGSYEQYF. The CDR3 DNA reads TGTGCCAGCAGACTTGACAGGGGCTCCTACGAGCAGTACTTC.

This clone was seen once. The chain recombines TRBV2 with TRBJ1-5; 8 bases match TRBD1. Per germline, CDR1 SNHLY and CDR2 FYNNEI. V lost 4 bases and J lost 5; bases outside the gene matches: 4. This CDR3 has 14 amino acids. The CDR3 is CASSGTGRDQPQHF. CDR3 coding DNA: TGTGCCAGCAGTGGGACAGGGCGCGATCAGCCCCAGCATTTT.

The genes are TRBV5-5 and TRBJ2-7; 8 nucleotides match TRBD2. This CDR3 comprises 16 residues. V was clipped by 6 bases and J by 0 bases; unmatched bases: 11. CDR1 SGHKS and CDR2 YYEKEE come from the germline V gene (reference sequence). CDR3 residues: CASTPPGGESSYEQYF. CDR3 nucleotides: TGTGCCAGCACTCCTCCCGGGGGGGAGAGCTCCTACGAGCAGTACTTC.

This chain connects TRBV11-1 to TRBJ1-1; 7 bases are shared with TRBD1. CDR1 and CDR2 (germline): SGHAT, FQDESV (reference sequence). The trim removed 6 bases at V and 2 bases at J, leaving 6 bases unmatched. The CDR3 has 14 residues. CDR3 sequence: CASSPDRANTEAFF. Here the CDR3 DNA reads TGTGCCAGCAGTCCCGACAGGGCAAACACTGAAGCTTTCTTT.

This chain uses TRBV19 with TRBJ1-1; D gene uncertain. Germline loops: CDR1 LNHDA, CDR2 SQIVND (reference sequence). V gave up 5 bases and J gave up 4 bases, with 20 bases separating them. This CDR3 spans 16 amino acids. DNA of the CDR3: TGTGCCAGTAGTCTCCCCGGTTCCCCCACCTCCACTGAAGCTTTCTTT. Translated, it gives CASSLPGSPTSTEAFF.

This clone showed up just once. Here the CDR3 DNA reads TGTGCCAGCAGCGCCCTGGACAGACGAGAAGAAGCTTTCTTT. It specifies CASSALDRREEAFF. The chain employs TRBV25-1 and TRBJ1-1; weak D call: TRBD1 (6 bases). With 6 bases removed from V and 8 bases from J, the gap between germline ends came to 19 bases. This CDR3 is 14 amino acids long. Germline CDR1 is MGHDK and CDR2 is SYGVNS.

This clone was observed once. The CDR3 coding sequence is TGTGCCAGCAGGGGACTAGCGGGAGGCGAGCAGTACTTC. Amino acids: CASRGLAGGEQYF. The J gene is TRBJ2-7, the V gene TRBV5-4; 15 positions agree with TRBD2. The germline CDR1 and CDR2 sequences are SGHNT and YYREEE (reference sequence). Trimming took 5 bases from V and 6 from J; bases not matched to a gene: 0. The CDR3 contains 13 residues.

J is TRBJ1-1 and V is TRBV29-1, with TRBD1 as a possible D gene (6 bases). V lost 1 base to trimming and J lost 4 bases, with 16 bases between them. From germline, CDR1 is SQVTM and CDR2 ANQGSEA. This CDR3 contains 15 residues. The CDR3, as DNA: TGCAGCGTTGAAGGAGTCGGGGGGCGGAGCACTGAAGCTTTCTTT. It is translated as CSVEGVGGRSTEAFF.

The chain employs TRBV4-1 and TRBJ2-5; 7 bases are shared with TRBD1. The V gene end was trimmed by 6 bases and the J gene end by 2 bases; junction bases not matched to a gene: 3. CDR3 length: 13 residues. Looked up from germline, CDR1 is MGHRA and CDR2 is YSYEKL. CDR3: CASSQGVQETQYF. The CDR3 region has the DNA TGCGCCAGCAGTCAGGGGGTACAAGAGACCCAGTACTTC.

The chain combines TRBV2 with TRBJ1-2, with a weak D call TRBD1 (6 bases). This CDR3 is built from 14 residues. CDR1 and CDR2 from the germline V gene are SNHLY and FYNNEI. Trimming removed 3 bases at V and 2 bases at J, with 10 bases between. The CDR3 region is CASSDRQGNYGYTF. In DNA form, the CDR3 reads TGTGCCAGCAGTGACCGCCAGGGGAACTATGGCTACACCTTC.

The CDR3 loop reads CASSFSPRAHSGANVLTF. The CDR3 DNA is TGTGCCAGCAGCTTTTCGCCCAGGGCCCACTCTGGGGCCAACGTCCTGACTTTC. V gene TRBV7-9 combines with J gene TRBJ2-6; a weak D match, TRBD1 (5 bases). The V end lost 3 bases, the J end lost 0 bases, and 15 bases lay between the germline ends. The CDR3 is 18 residues long. Looked up from germline, CDR1 is SEHNR and CDR2 is FQNEAQ (reference sequence).

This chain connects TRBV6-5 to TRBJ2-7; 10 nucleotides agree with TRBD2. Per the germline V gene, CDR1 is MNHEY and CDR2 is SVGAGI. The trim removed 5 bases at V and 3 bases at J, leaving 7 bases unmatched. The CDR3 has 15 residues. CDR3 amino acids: CASSPTSGLYYEQYF. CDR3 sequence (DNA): TGTGCCAGCAGTCCGACTAGCGGGCTGTACTACGAGCAGTACTTC.

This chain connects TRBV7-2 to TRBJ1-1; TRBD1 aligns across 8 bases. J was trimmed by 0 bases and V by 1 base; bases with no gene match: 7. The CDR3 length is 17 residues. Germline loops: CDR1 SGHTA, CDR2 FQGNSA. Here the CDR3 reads CASSLDAGGFMNTEAFF. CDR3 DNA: TGTGCCAGCAGCTTAGACGCAGGGGGCTTCATGAACACTGAAGCTTTCTTT.

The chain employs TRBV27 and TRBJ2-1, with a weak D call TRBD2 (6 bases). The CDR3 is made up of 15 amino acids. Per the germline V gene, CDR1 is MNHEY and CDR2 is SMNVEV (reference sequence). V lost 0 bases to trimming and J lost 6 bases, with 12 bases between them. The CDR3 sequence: CASSLSGNSGNEQFF. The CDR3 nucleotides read TGTGCCAGCAGTTTATCGGGAAATAGCGGCAATGAGCAGTTCTTC.

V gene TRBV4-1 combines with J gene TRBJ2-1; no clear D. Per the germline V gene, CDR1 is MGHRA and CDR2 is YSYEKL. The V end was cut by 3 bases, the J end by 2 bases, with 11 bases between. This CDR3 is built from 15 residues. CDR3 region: CASSHTDTTYNEQFF. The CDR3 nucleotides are TGCGCCAGCAGCCACACAGACACCACCTACAATGAGCAGTTCTTC.

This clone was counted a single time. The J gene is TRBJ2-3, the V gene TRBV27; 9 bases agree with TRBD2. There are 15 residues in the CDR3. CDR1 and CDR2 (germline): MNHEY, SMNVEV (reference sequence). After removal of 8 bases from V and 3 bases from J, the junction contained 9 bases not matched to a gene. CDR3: CASPLAGGVTDTQYF. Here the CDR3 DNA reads TGTGCCAGCCCTTTGGCGGGAGGGGTGACAGATACGCAGTATTTT.